A selection of T cell receptor beta chains follows, all from one sample in a study of beta chain features in type 1 diabetes. Sequenced by immunoSEQ multiplex PCR; TCRdb stores in-frame clones only, minus some. This table has 150,000 to 180,000 clones, 9% to 12% appearing once. Sequencing was done on a sample of central memory CD4+ T cells from blood. The receptor source for this set is a man younger than 40 with type 1 diabetes. CDR3s include the opening cysteine and the closing phenylalanine or tryptophan. The order of the fields is J gene, D gene, clone size, V gene, CDR3 DNA, CDR3 protein. The D gene is left open where the match is weak. Only some rows state a clone size, as once, few, many or a class for expanded clones.

>TRBJ2-5|TRBD2|.|TRBV30
TGTGCCTGGACCGGCGGGAGGGCCTTGGGGGAGACCCAGTACTTC
CAWTGGRALGETQYF
>TRBJ2-3|TRBD2|.|TRBV5-4
TGTGCCAGCAGCTTGGGACTAGCGGGAGGGCCGGGGACAGATACGCAGTATTTT
CASSLGLAGGPGTDTQYF
>TRBJ1-1|.|.|TRBV29-1
TGCAGCGTTCGAGCCAGGGAGGCCACTGAAGCTTTCTTT
CSVRAREATEAFF
>TRBJ1-2|.|.|TRBV15
TGTGCCACCACCATCGGCGGGGGGGACTATGGCTACACCTTC
CATTIGGGDYGYTF
>TRBJ1-1|TRBD1|.|TRBV6-6
TGTGCCAGCCTCCGACAGGGGGGGAACACTGAAGCTTTCTTT
CASLRQGGNTEAFF
>TRBJ2-5|TRBD1|few|TRBV5-6
TGTGCCAGCAGCGCGAACAGGGGAAGAGAGACCCAGTACTTC
CASSANRGRETQYF
>TRBJ2-1|TRBD2|few|TRBV28
TGTGCCAGCAGTGCCCACGTAGCGGGAGGCAGGATCAATGAGCAGTTCTTC
CASSAHVAGGRINEQFF
>TRBJ2-7|.|few|TRBV7-2
TGTGCCAGCACCCTCCGCTCGGCGGCCGACGAGCAGTACTTC
CASTLRSAADEQYF
>TRBJ2-5|TRBD2|.|TRBV6-1
TGTGCCAGCAGTGGAGGACTAGTCGAGACCCAGTACTTC
CASSGGLVETQYF
>TRBJ2-3|TRBD2|.|TRBV6-5
TGTGCCAGCAGTTACGGGACTAGCGGGAGACCAGATACGCAGTATTTT
CASSYGTSGRPDTQYF
>TRBJ1-5|TRBD1|.|TRBV2
TGTGCCAGCAGTGAGGACAGGGGACAGCCCCAGCATTTT
CASSEDRGQPQHF
>TRBJ2-1|.|.|TRBV18
TGTGCCAGCTCCCCGCAATCAGGGGACAATGAGCAGTTCTTC
CASSPQSGDNEQFF
>TRBJ1-2|TRBD1|.|TRBV4-3
TGCGCCAGCAGCCTAATCACAGGGGTGGGTGGCTACACCTTC
CASSLITGVGGYTF
>TRBJ1-5|.|.|TRBV5-6
TGTGCCAGCAGCTTGGGACAGAATAGCAATCAGCCCCAGCATTTT
CASSLGQNSNQPQHF
>TRBJ2-4|.|.|TRBV28
TGTGCCAGCAGACGGGAAAACATTCAGTACTTC
CASRRENIQYF
>TRBJ2-2|.|.|TRBV2
TGTGCCAGCATCCGAGAGGACACCGGGGAGCTGTTTTTT
CASIREDTGELFF
>TRBJ2-7|.|few|TRBV7-9
TGTGCCAGCAGCCCGCGCACGAGTCCCTACGAGCAGTACTTC
CASSPRTSPYEQYF
>TRBJ2-7|.|few|TRBV28
TGTGCCAGCAGTCCTACAGCGGGTTACTCCTACGAGCAGTACTTC
CASSPTAGYSYEQYF
>TRBJ2-3|TRBD2|few|TRBV2
TGTGCCAGCAGGGCTCTAGCGGGAGACGGCACAGATACGCAGTATTTT
CASRALAGDGTDTQYF
>TRBJ2-7|.|.|TRBV5-1
TGCGCCAGCAGCTTGGCCGGAGGGGAAGTCTACGAGCAGTACTTC
CASSLAGGEVYEQYF
>TRBJ1-4|.|.|TRBV7-9
TGTGCCAGCAGCTTAGGGCAGGGCCGGCGGGAAAAACTGTTTTTT
CASSLGQGRREKLFF
>TRBJ2-1|TRBD2|few|TRBV11-2
TGTGCCAGCAGCCGGAGCGGGAGCTCCTACAATGAGCAGTTCTTC
CASSRSGSSYNEQFF
>TRBJ1-5|TRBD1|few|TRBV19
TGTGCCAGTAGTGTCACGGGACAGGGAGGTCAGCCCCAGCATTTT
CASSVTGQGGQPQHF
>TRBJ2-1|TRBD1|.|TRBV10-3
TGTGCCATCAGTCCCTCCGGGACAGGGGGCAATGAGCAGTTCTTC
CAISPSGTGGNEQFF
>TRBJ1-2|.|.|TRBV2
TGTGCCAGCAACGGGGGGGCTAACTATGGCTACACCTTC
CASNGGANYGYTF
>TRBJ2-1|TRBD2|few|TRBV4-3
TGCGCCAGCAGCCCCCTGGAGGGCGGGAGATTCGATGAGCAGTTCTTC
CASSPLEGGRFDEQFF
>TRBJ2-3|TRBD2|.|TRBV30
TGTGCCTGGGCTCGAGCCAATAGCGGGAGTGGGACAGATACGCAGTATTTT
CAWARANSGSGTDTQYF
>TRBJ2-5|.|.|TRBV2
TGTGCCAGCAGCCGACAGGTACCCACTCAAGAGACCCAGTACTTC
CASSRQVPTQETQYF
>TRBJ2-1|TRBD2|few|TRBV7-2
TGTGCCAGCAGCTTAGAGTTGCTAGCGGGAGCTTGGCAGTTCTTC
CASSLELLAGAWQFF
>TRBJ2-3|TRBD2|.|TRBV7-2
TGTGCCAGCAGCTTAACCCGACTAGCGGGAGTCACGCAGTATTTT
CASSLTRLAGVTQYF
>TRBJ2-1|TRBD1|few|TRBV7-2
TGTGCCAGCGGCGGTATGACAGGGGGCAATGAGCAGTTCTTC
CASGGMTGGNEQFF
>TRBJ1-2|TRBD1|.|TRBV19
TGTGCCACCAACAGGGGGCAATGGGATGGCTACACCTTC
CATNRGQWDGYTF
>TRBJ2-2|.|few|TRBV28
TGTGCCAGCAGTTTACAAGCTGGGGAGCTGTTTTTT
CASSLQAGELFF
>TRBJ2-7|.|.|TRBV5-1
TGCGCCAGCAGCTCCGCCCTGATTAGCGGAAGCTCCTACGAGCAGTACTTC
CASSSALISGSSYEQYF
>TRBJ2-3|TRBD2|.|TRBV2
TGTGCCAGCGGACTAGCGGGAGTGACAGATACGCAGTATTTT
CASGLAGVTDTQYF
>TRBJ2-5|.|few|TRBV5-4
TGTGCCAGCAGCTTGGACCTAGGGAGCCAAGAGACCCAGTACTTC
CASSLDLGSQETQYF
>TRBJ2-5|TRBD2|few|TRBV28
TGTGCCATCGAACAGCCGGGAGGGACCGGTGAGACCCAGTACTTC
CAIEQPGGTGETQYF
>TRBJ2-7|TRBD1|.|TRBV7-2
TGTGCCAGCAGCGTAGTCACCGGGACAGCGTCCTACGAGCAGTACTTC
CASSVVTGTASYEQYF
>TRBJ2-2|TRBD1|few|TRBV2
TGTGCCAGCAGGACAGGGGGAACCGGGGAGCTGTTTTTT
CASRTGGTGELFF
>TRBJ2-1|TRBD1|.|TRBV5-1
TGCGCCAGCAGAAGGGACAGTAGCCATGAGCAGTTCTTC
CASRRDSSHEQFF
>TRBJ1-2|.|.|TRBV5-6
TGTGCCAGCAGCTCGGGGGTAGCGAGCTATGGCTACACCTTC
CASSSGVASYGYTF
>TRBJ2-2|TRBD2|.|TRBV27
TGTGCCAGCAGTTTATTTGGGGCTAGCGGGAACACCGGGGAGCTGTTTTTT
CASSLFGASGNTGELFF
>TRBJ2-2|TRBD2|.|TRBV7-6
TGTGCCAGCAGCTCCCGACTAGCGGGAGACACCGGGGAGCTGTTTTTT
CASSSRLAGDTGELFF
>TRBJ2-7|.|.|TRBV28
TGTGCCAGCAGTAAGCAGGGTAGCGAGCAGTACTTC
CASSKQGSEQYF
>TRBJ1-5|.|.|TRBV5-1
TGCGCCAGCAGCTTGGATGGGGGCACTCAGCCCCAGCATTTT
CASSLDGGTQPQHF
>TRBJ2-7|.|few|TRBV6-6
TGTGCCGGCTCTCAGGGCTACGGCGACGAGCAGTACTTC
CAGSQGYGDEQYF
>TRBJ2-3|TRBD1|.|TRBV5-1
TGCGCCAGCAGCCCGGACAGGGCCACCACAGATACGCAGTATTTT
CASSPDRATTDTQYF
>TRBJ2-2|.|.|TRBV6-5
TGTGCCAGCAGTTACTCTTATCGCACCGGGGAGCTGTTTTTT
CASSYSYRTGELFF
>TRBJ1-2|.|few|TRBV27
TGTGCCAGCCGCGTGGGGAACGGGGATGGCTACACCTTC
CASRVGNGDGYTF